Listed below are T cell receptor beta chains from one sample, sequenced in a study of intratumoral heterogeneity in liver cancer. Using immunoSEQ multiplex PCR, the repertoire was profiled, and TCRdb retains in-frame clones only, with some absent. The data contain about 20,000 clones, around 78% of them singletons. This sample comprised tumor-adjacent normal tissue, obtained before any cancer treatment. These receptors were taken from a woman aged 70-85 years with hepatocellular carcinoma. CDR3s include the opening cysteine and the closing phenylalanine or tryptophan. D genes are given only for firm matches. Clone size, where shown, is once, few, many, or a class for clones that have expanded.

J gene: TRBJ1-1; clone size: few; D gene: -; V gene: TRBV7-3; CDR3 length: 13; CDR3 DNA: TGTGCCAGCAGCATCAGCGTGAACACTGAAGCTTTCTTT; CDR3 protein: CASSISVNTEAFF
J gene: TRBJ2-4; clone size: -; D gene: -; V gene: TRBV29-1; CDR3 length: 13; CDR3 DNA: TGCAGCGCTCTAGACTTAGCCAAAAACATTCAGTACTTC; CDR3 protein: CSALDLAKNIQYF
J gene: TRBJ1-2; clone size: -; D gene: -; V gene: TRBV20-1; CDR3 length: 14; CDR3 DNA: TGCAGTGCTAGTAGAGTCCGCTTTGACTATGGCTACACCTTC; CDR3 protein: CSASRVRFDYGYTF
J gene: TRBJ1-2; clone size: -; D gene: -; V gene: TRBV4-2; CDR3 length: 14; CDR3 DNA: TGTGCCAGCAGCCAAGATTTGGGGGAAAGGGGGTACACCTTC; CDR3 protein: CASSQDLGERGYTF
J gene: TRBJ2-1; clone size: -; D gene: -; V gene: TRBV6-5; CDR3 length: 11; CDR3 DNA: TGTGCCAGCATCGGCTACAATGAGCAGTTCTTC; CDR3 protein: CASIGYNEQFF
J gene: TRBJ2-5; clone size: -; D gene: TRBD1; V gene: TRBV28; CDR3 length: 16; CDR3 DNA: TGTGCCAGCAGTTCTTCCGGGACAGGGTTGGCAGAGACCCAGTACTTC; CDR3 protein: CASSSSGTGLAETQYF
J gene: TRBJ1-2; clone size: -; D gene: TRBD1; V gene: TRBV5-6; CDR3 length: 16; CDR3 DNA: TGTGCCAGCAGCGACTCCGGGACAGGGTATGGATATGGCTACACCTTC; CDR3 protein: CASSDSGTGYGYGYTF
J gene: TRBJ2-3; clone size: -; D gene: -; V gene: TRBV6-5; CDR3 length: 13; CDR3 DNA: TGTGCCAGCAGCGCCGCCAGCACAGATACGCAGTATTTT; CDR3 protein: CASSAASTDTQYF
J gene: TRBJ2-2; clone size: once; D gene: TRBD1; V gene: TRBV19; CDR3 length: 14; CDR3 DNA: TGTGCCAGTGCCGGGACAGGGGGAACCGGGGAGCTGTTTTTT; CDR3 protein: CASAGTGGTGELFF
J gene: TRBJ2-7; clone size: -; D gene: -; V gene: TRBV6-6; CDR3 length: 14; CDR3 DNA: TGTGCCAGCAGTTACGTCGCTAGCCTCAGCGAGCAGTACTTC; CDR3 protein: CASSYVASLSEQYF
J gene: TRBJ2-1; clone size: -; D gene: TRBD1; V gene: TRBV19; CDR3 length: 18; CDR3 DNA: TGTGCCAGCGCGCCCGGGACAGGGCGCGGCCCCTCCTACAATGAGCAGTTCTTC; CDR3 protein: CASAPGTGRGPSYNEQFF
J gene: TRBJ2-1; clone size: -; D gene: -; V gene: TRBV9; CDR3 length: 16; CDR3 DNA: TGTGCCAGCAGCGACGTAGGGGCGGGGCCGTCGGATGAGCAGTTCTTC; CDR3 protein: CASSDVGAGPSDEQFF
J gene: TRBJ2-3; clone size: once; D gene: -; V gene: TRBV19; CDR3 length: 14; CDR3 DNA: TGTGCCAGCTTGGGCTTAGGAGGCACAGATACGCAGTATTTT; CDR3 protein: CASLGLGGTDTQYF
J gene: TRBJ2-3; clone size: -; D gene: TRBD2; V gene: TRBV19; CDR3 length: 16; CDR3 DNA: TGTGCCAGTAGTTCCCTCGGGGGGGATGGCACAGATACGCAGTATTTT; CDR3 protein: CASSSLGGDGTDTQYF
J gene: TRBJ1-2; clone size: -; D gene: TRBD1; V gene: TRBV4-1; CDR3 length: 16; CDR3 DNA: TGCGCCAGCAGCCAAGACTTGAGACAGGGAAAATATGGCTACACCTTC; CDR3 protein: CASSQDLRQGKYGYTF
J gene: TRBJ2-7; clone size: -; D gene: TRBD1; V gene: TRBV4-1; CDR3 length: 14; CDR3 DNA: TGCGCCAGCAGCTACCGGACAGGGCCTTGGGAGCAGTACTTC; CDR3 protein: CASSYRTGPWEQYF
J gene: TRBJ2-2; clone size: -; D gene: -; V gene: TRBV14; CDR3 length: 14; CDR3 DNA: TGTGCCAGCAGCCAAGTCCGAGGGACCGGGGAGCTGTTTTTT; CDR3 protein: CASSQVRGTGELFF
J gene: TRBJ1-1; clone size: -; D gene: -; V gene: TRBV6-1; CDR3 length: 16; CDR3 DNA: TGTGCCAGCAGTGCCGTGGTACAAACTACCGGGGCTGAAGCTTTCTTT; CDR3 protein: CASSAVVQTTGAEAFF
J gene: TRBJ2-1; clone size: few; D gene: -; V gene: TRBV5-4; CDR3 length: 11; CDR3 DNA: TGTGCCAGCAGCTTTAGCAATGAGCAGTTCTTC; CDR3 protein: CASSFSNEQFF
J gene: TRBJ2-7; clone size: few; D gene: -; V gene: TRBV5-5; CDR3 length: 15; CDR3 DNA: TGTGCCAGCAGCTTCGGGCAGGCGACGAGCTACGAGCAGTACTTC; CDR3 protein: CASSFGQATSYEQYF
J gene: TRBJ2-3; clone size: -; D gene: TRBD2; V gene: TRBV5-1; CDR3 length: 19; CDR3 DNA: TGCGCCAGCAGCTCCCCCGGGACTAGCGGGAGCCCCTTCACAGATACGCAGTATTTT; CDR3 protein: CASSSPGTSGSPFTDTQYF
J gene: TRBJ1-5; clone size: -; D gene: TRBD1; V gene: TRBV19; CDR3 length: 16; CDR3 DNA: TGTGCCAGTAGCAGCGTAACAGGGGGGGCAGGTCAGCCCCAGCATTTT; CDR3 protein: CASSSVTGGAGQPQHF